The 27 T cell receptor beta chains reported below all come from one sample, sequenced in a study of blood T cell repertoires in COVID-19. Measured with immunoSEQ multiplex PCR; TCRdb has only the in-frame clones, and not every one. The table lists under 200,000 clones, about 83% of them singletons, with 10% in the top ten. Sample: peripheral blood. The receptors were sampled from a woman in her 70s with COVID-19, enrolled during active disease.

This chain links TRBV6-2 or TRBV6-3 with TRBJ2-2; D may be TRBD1 (5 bases). Deletions cut 6 bases from V and 1 base from J, with 9 bases between. Germline CDR1 is MNHEY and CDR2 is SVGEGT. This CDR3 comprises 14 residues. In DNA form, the CDR3 reads TGTGCCAGCAGCCCTACAGGGAACACCGGGGAGCTGTTTTTT. This codes for CASSPTGNTGELFF.

The chain employs TRBV3-1 (or the pseudogene TRBV3-2) and TRBJ1-3, with D hard to call. This CDR3 has 12 amino acids. V was clipped by 4 bases and J by 5 bases, with 6 bases between them. Per the germline V gene, CDR1 is LGHDT and CDR2 is YNNKEL (reference sequence). This chain's CDR3 is CASSPTRNTIYF. CDR3 DNA: TGTGCCAGCAGCCCTACCAGAAACACCATATATTTT.

The rearrangement uses TRBV19 and TRBJ1-1, with 7 bases matching TRBD1. Trimming cost V 7 bases and J 1 base; bases outside gene matches: 6. This CDR3 is built from 14 residues. The germline CDR1 and CDR2 sequences are LNHDA and SQIVND (reference sequence). This CDR3 is CASIRGQKNTEAFF. The CDR3 DNA sequence: TGTGCCAGTATCAGGGGACAGAAGAACACTGAAGCTTTCTTT.

The J gene is TRBJ2-5, the V gene TRBV19, with 8 bases lining up with TRBD1. V was pared by 3 bases and J by 4 bases, with 7 bases of the junction left unmatched. Germline assignment: CDR1 LNHDA and CDR2 SQIVND (reference sequence). This CDR3 region has 15 residues. This CDR3 is CASSMGTGRSETQYF. In DNA form, the CDR3 reads TGTGCCAGTAGTATGGGGACAGGTCGATCAGAGACCCAGTACTTC.

This CDR3 reads CASSSQLAGSPGELFF. The CDR3 nucleotides read TGCGCCAGCAGCTCGCAACTAGCGGGGTCCCCCGGGGAGCTGTTTTTT. The V gene is TRBV5-1, the J gene TRBJ2-2; TRBD2 agrees at 10 bases. J lost 6 bases, V lost 3 bases, and 8 bases had no gene match. This CDR3 has 16 residues. Germline CDR1 and CDR2: SGHRS and YFSETQ.

The chain joins TRBV7-3 to TRBJ2-1; D is perhaps TRBD1 (5 bases). Germline V lookup: CDR1 SGHTA, CDR2 FQGTGA. Deletions cut 2 bases from V and 8 bases from J, with 10 bases between. The CDR3 runs to 13 residues. This chain's CDR3 is CASSLPSTDEQFF. CDR3 sequence (DNA): TGTGCCAGCAGCTTACCCTCGACAGATGAGCAGTTCTTC.

The chain combines TRBV7-2 with TRBJ1-5; a possible D gene is TRBD1 (5 bases). Germline CDR1 and CDR2: SGHTA and FQGNSA. CDR3 size: 15 residues. Between the trimmed V and J ends, which lost 1 base and 5 bases, there was a span of 12 bases. CDR3 residues: CASSLEIQGYQPQHF. The CDR3 DNA sequence: TGTGCCAGCAGCTTAGAGATTCAGGGTTATCAGCCCCAGCATTTT.

V is TRBV6-1 and J is TRBJ2-3; D uncertain. From germline, CDR1 is MNHNS and CDR2 SASEGT. The CDR3 consists of 15 residues. V lost 3 bases and J 0 bases, leaving 10 bases between the germline ends. The CDR3 protein is CASSEAGTSTDTQYF. The DNA for the CDR3 is TGTGCCAGCAGTGAGGCAGGAACTAGCACAGATACGCAGTATTTT.

This chain links TRBV15 with TRBJ2-3; 10 bases map to TRBD1. The CDR3 totals 16 residues. V trimming: 1 base; J trimming: 3 bases; junction bases outside the gene matches: 4. Germline V gives CDR1 LNHNV, CDR2 YYDKDF (reference sequence). The CDR3 bases are TGTGCCACCAGCAGAGCCAGGACAGGGGGAACAGATACGCAGTATTTT. Amino acid sequence: CATSRARTGGTDTQYF. The full variable domain, rest sourced from reference TRBV15 and TRBJ2-3, is DAMVIQNPRYQVTQFGKPVTLSCSQTLNHNVMYWYQQKSSQAPKLLFHYYDKDFNNEADTPDNFQSRRPNTSFCFLDIRSPGLGDTAMYLCATSRARTGGTDTQYFGPGTRLTVL.

A single count supports this clone. The CDR3: CASRRGIGGDTDTQYF. CDR3 DNA sequence: TGTGCCAGCAGACGAGGTATAGGAGGGGACACAGATACGCAGTATTTT. This rearrangement joins TRBV5-4 to TRBJ2-3, with D possibly being TRBD2 (6 bases). Germline values: CDR1 SGHNT, CDR2 YYREEE (reference sequence). This CDR3 spans 16 amino acids. Trimming took off 5 bases at V and 2 bases at J, with 18 bases between the two ends.

CDR3 nucleotide sequence: TGTGCCACGTCCCCCGGGACAGAGGGTGCTGACGGGGAGCTGTTTTTT. Protein: CATSPGTEGADGELFF. This chain joins TRBV6-4 and TRBJ2-2; 7 bases line up with TRBD1. V lost 10 bases to trimming and J lost 7 bases; unmatched junction nucleotides: 18. CDR3 length: 16 amino acids. The germline gives CDR1 MRHNA, CDR2 SNTAGT.

The V gene is TRBV5-6, the J gene TRBJ1-5; 7 bases are shared with TRBD1. Germline-derived CDR1 and CDR2 are SGHDT and YYEEEE. With V trimmed by 0 bases and J by 0 bases, 3 bases remained unmatched. The CDR3 covers 16 residues. This CDR3 is CASSLGPGGSNQPQHF. Written as DNA, the CDR3 is TGTGCCAGCAGCTTGGGTCCAGGGGGTAGCAATCAGCCCCAGCATTTT.

V gene TRBV30 combines with J gene TRBJ1-4, with D uncertain. Deletions cut 4 bases from V and 7 bases from J, with 7 bases between. Germline assignment: CDR1 GTSNPN and CDR2 SVGIG (reference sequence). The CDR3 extends over 11 amino acids. Written as DNA, the CDR3 is TGTGCCTGGATGAGGGCTGAAAAACTGTTTTTT. This translates into CAWMRAEKLFF.

The chain is built from TRBV19 and TRBJ1-6; TRBD1 matches 8 bases. In germline, CDR1 is LNHDA, CDR2 SQIVND (reference sequence). CDR3 length: 14 amino acids. V dropped 5 bases and J dropped 9; count of bases not matched to a gene: 6. CDR3: CASSLGQEISPLHF. The CDR3 coding sequence is TGTGCCAGTAGTCTGGGACAGGAGATTTCACCCCTCCACTTT.

As concerns this clone: One junction end does not reproduce the germline sequence, and a read error may be involved. The chain is built from TRBV12-3 or TRBV12-4 and TRBJ1-2; D might be TRBD1 (6 bases). The CDR3 is made up of 11 amino acids. The CDR3 bases are TGTGCCAGCAGTTTACGGACAGCTCTTCACTTC. It is translated as CASSLRTALHF.

The chain employs TRBV28 and TRBJ1-2, with 7 bases fitting TRBD1. This CDR3 contains 14 residues. Germline assignment: CDR1 MDHEN and CDR2 SYDVKM. The V and J ends lost 2 bases and 8 bases, in that order; junction bases with no gene match: 8. As DNA, the CDR3 is TGTGCCAGCAGTTTAGAGGGGGCAAGGGGAGGCTACACCTTC. Protein product: CASSLEGARGGYTF.

The J gene is TRBJ1-4, the V gene TRBV6-5; D not resolved. V gave up 8 bases and J gave up 1 base, with 11 bases separating them. The CDR3 length is 14 residues. Germline V gene data show CDR1 as MNHEY and CDR2 as SVGAGI. The CDR3 nucleotides are TGTGCCAGCCGGCCGTCGGGAACTAATGAAAAACTGTTTTTT. The encoded protein is CASRPSGTNEKLFF.

The chain carries TRBV27 and TRBJ2-2, with TRBD2 matching 14 bases. This CDR3 region has 16 residues. Per the germline V gene, CDR1 is MNHEY and CDR2 is SMNVEV (reference sequence). The V and J ends lost 8 bases and 5 bases, in that order; junction bases with no gene match: 7. For the CDR3, the DNA is TGTGCCAGCCAGATTTGGACTAGCGGGGGGACCGGGGAGCTGTTTTTT. This encodes CASQIWTSGGTGELFF.

The count of this clone is one. This sequence joins TRBV4-2 and TRBJ2-7; 13 bases agree with TRBD2. Trimming cost V 0 bases and J 9 bases; bases outside gene matches: 8. Germline CDR1 and CDR2: LGHNA and YNFKEQ. CDR3 length: 16 amino acids. CDR3 nucleotides: TGTGCCAGCAGCCAAGAGGCAACTAGCGGGGGGGAGGCGCAGTACTTC. Protein: CASSQEATSGGEAQYF.

The chain recombines TRBV23-1 with TRBJ1-1, with unresolved D. TRBV23-1 is an ORF, with its function uncertain. Trimming shortened V by 0 bases and J by 0 bases, and 8 bases separated the two germline ends. CDR3 length equals 15 residues. The CDR3 DNA follows: TGCGCCAGCAGTCAATCGGGCAGCCTGAACACTGAAGCTTTCTTT. Translation: CASSQSGSLNTEAFF.

The CDR3 loop is CSVVRLAGGHGEQFF. The CDR3 region has the DNA TGCAGCGTTGTAAGACTAGCGGGGGGGCACGGTGAGCAGTTCTTC. This chain joins TRBV29-1 and TRBJ2-1; 14 bases match TRBD2. The V gene's germline CDR1 is SQVTM and CDR2 ANQGSEA. After removal of 4 bases from V and 9 bases from J, the junction contained 8 bases not matched to a gene. The CDR3 is made up of 15 amino acids.

V usage is TRBV18 and J usage is TRBJ2-7; perhaps TRBD2 as D (5 bases). CDR1 is KGHSH and CDR2 is LQKENI in the germline V gene. The CDR3 totals 15 residues. Between the trimmed V and J ends, which lost 0 bases and 5 bases, there was a span of 14 bases. The CDR3 DNA sequence: TGTGCCAGCTCACCACCCTCCGGGATAGGCAACGAGCAGTACTTC. This sequence encodes CASSPPSGIGNEQYF.

The chain links TRBV11-2 to TRBJ2-3; 8 bases are shared with TRBD1. There are 14 residues in the CDR3. Trimming at V came to 3 bases and at J to 4 bases, leaving 3 bases not matched to a gene. The V gene's germline CDR1 is SGHAT and CDR2 FQNNGV. This CDR3 is CASSFGQGPDTQYF. CDR3 coding DNA: TGTGCCAGCAGCTTCGGACAGGGCCCAGATACGCAGTATTTT.

This chain links TRBV11-2 with TRBJ2-2; 7 nucleotides agree with TRBD1. V lost 3 bases, J lost 3 bases, and 4 bases stayed unmatched. Per germline, CDR1 SGHAT and CDR2 FQNNGV. This CDR3 has 15 amino acids. CDR3 residues: CASSLATGYTGELFF. The CDR3 DNA reads TGTGCCAGCAGCTTGGCGACAGGGTACACCGGGGAGCTGTTTTTT.

The chain employs TRBV7-8 and TRBJ1-5, with D possibly matching TRBD1 (5 bases). The germline gives CDR1 SGHVS, CDR2 FQNEAQ. The CDR3 is 17 amino acids. The V gene lost 2 bases and the J gene lost 2 bases, with 16 bases spanning the gap. CDR3 nucleotides: TGTGCCAGCAGCTTACGCGGGGGGACGGGTGGCAATCAGCCCCAGCATTTT. This translates into CASSLRGGTGGNQPQHF.

This clone was seen just once. The rearrangement joins TRBV19 to TRBJ2-7; 7 bases map to TRBD1. This CDR3 is 13 amino acids long. Unmatched junction bases numbered 3, after V lost 4 bases and J lost 3 bases. CDR1 is LNHDA, CDR2 SQIVND, per germline (reference sequence). The CDR3 reads CASSRGQLYEQYF. The CDR3 DNA is TGTGCCAGTAGTAGGGGACAGCTCTACGAGCAGTACTTC.

The chain links TRBV6-5 to TRBJ2-3; TRBD1 aligns across 10 bases. The germline gives CDR1 MNHEY, CDR2 SVGAGI. There are 14 residues in the CDR3. The V segment lost 6 bases and the J segment 4 bases; nucleotides outside the gene matches: 4. The CDR3 DNA sequence: TGTGCCAGCAGCCGGGACAGGGGCCCAGATACGCAGTATTTT. It codes for CASSRDRGPDTQYF.